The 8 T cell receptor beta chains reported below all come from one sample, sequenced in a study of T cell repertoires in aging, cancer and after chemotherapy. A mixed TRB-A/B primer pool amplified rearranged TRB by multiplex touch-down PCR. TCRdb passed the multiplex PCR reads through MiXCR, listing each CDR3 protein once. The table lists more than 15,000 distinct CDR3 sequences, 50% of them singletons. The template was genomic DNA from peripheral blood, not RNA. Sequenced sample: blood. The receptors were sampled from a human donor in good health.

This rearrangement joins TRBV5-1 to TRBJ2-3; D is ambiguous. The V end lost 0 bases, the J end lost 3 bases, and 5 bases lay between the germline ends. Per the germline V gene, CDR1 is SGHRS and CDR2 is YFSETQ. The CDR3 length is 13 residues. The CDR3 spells CASSLGQTDTQYF. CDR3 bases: TGCGCCAGCAGCTTGGGGCAGACAGATACGCAGTATTTT.

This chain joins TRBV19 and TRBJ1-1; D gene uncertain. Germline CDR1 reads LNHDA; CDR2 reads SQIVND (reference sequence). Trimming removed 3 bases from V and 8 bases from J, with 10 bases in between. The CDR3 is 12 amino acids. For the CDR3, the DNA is TGTGCCAGTAGTATTCCCAAGGGCGAAGCTTTCTTT. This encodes CASSIPKGEAFF.

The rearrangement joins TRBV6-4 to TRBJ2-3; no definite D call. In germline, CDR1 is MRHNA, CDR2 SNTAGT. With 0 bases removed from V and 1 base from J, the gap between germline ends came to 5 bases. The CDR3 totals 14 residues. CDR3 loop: CASSDSPGTDTQYF. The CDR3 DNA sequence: TGTGCCAGCAGTGACTCCCCGGGCACAGATACGCAGTATTTT.

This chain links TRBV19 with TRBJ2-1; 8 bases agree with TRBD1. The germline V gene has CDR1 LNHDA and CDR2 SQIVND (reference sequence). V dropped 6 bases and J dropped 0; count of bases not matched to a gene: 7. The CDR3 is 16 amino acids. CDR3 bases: TGTGCCAGTAGCCCCGGGACAGGATTCTCCTACAATGAGCAGTTCTTC. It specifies CASSPGTGFSYNEQFF.

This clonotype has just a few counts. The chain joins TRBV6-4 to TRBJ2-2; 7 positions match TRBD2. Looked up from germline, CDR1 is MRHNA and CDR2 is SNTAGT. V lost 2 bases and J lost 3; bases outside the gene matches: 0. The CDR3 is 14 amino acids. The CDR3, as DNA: TGTGCCAGCAGTGACGGGAGGGACACCGGGGAGCTGTTTTTT. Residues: CASSDGRDTGELFF.

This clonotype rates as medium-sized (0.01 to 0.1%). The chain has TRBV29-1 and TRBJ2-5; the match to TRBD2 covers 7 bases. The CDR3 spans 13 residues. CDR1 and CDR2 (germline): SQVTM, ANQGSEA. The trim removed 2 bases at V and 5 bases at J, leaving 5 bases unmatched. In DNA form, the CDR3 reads TGCAGCGTTGAAATTGCGGGAGCTGAGACCCAGTACTTC. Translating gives CSVEIAGAETQYF.

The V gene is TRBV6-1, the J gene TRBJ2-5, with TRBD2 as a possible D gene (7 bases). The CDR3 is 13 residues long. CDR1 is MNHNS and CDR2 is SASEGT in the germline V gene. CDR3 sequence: CGSIRRGGETQYF. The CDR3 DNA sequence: TGTGGGTCCATCCGGAGGGGGGGGGAGACCCAGTACTTC.

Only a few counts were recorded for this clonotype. CDR3 coding DNA: TGCAGCATGACAGATTACAATGAGCAGTTCTTC. Translated: CSMTDYNEQFF. The chain employs TRBV29-1 and TRBJ2-1; possibly TRBD1 for D (5 bases). V lost 8 bases and J 4 bases, leaving 9 bases between the germline ends. This CDR3 contains 11 residues. Looked up from germline, CDR1 is SQVTM and CDR2 is ANQGSEA.